These 19 T cell receptor beta chains came from one sample sequenced in a study of T cells in tumors after PD-1 blockade. Method: immunoSEQ multiplex PCR; TCRdb's copy keeps in-frame clones and lacks some. Here the sample spans 60,000 or so clones, around three quarters being singletons. The sequencing used PBMCs, collected before anti-PD-1 treatment. The receptors here all came from a human donor with basal cell carcinoma.

The CDR3 nucleotides read TGTGCCAGCAGCTTAGGAGTTAGCGGAGATACTAGCACAGATACGCAGTATTTT. Residues: CASSLGVSGDTSTDTQYF. The chain couples TRBV7-9 to TRBJ2-3; possibly TRBD2 for D (6 bases). Germline CDR1 is SEHNR and CDR2 is FQNEAQ (reference sequence). The CDR3 length is 18 residues. V lost 1 base to trimming and J lost 0 bases, with 17 bases between them.

The chain is built from TRBV29-1 and TRBJ2-1; no clear D gene. The CDR3 has 10 residues. V was shortened by 3 bases and J by 3 bases, with 0 bases between the two germline ends. Germline V gene sequence: CDR1 SQVTM, CDR2 ANQGSEA. CDR3 amino acids: CSVDYNEQFF. CDR3 nucleotide sequence: TGCAGCGTTGACTACAATGAGCAGTTCTTC.

Judged by abundance, this clone is medium-sized. The chain joins TRBV12-3 or TRBV12-4 to TRBJ2-7, with a weak D call TRBD2 (5 bases). The CDR3 has 13 amino acids. Trimming left V 5 bases short and J 9 bases short, with 17 bases between. The CDR3 DNA follows: TGTGCCAGCAGTCCGCGGGCCCCCCGCCCGCAGTACTTC. It yields the protein CASSPRAPRPQYF.

The rearrangement joins TRBV5-6 to TRBJ1-3; a weak D match, TRBD1 (5 bases). Per the germline V gene, CDR1 is SGHDT and CDR2 is YYEEEE. CDR3 length equals 14 residues. V was cut by 9 bases and J by 1 base, with 14 bases left in between. In DNA form, the CDR3 reads TGTGCCACCGGCGTGGGGCGATCTGGAAACACCATATATTTT. It yields the protein CATGVGRSGNTIYF.

This clone was recorded many times. The V call is TRBV6-2 or TRBV6-3, the J call TRBJ2-1; unclear D gene. Trimming took 0 bases from V and 5 from J, leaving 2 bases between them. The CDR3 runs 12 residues. Germline V gives CDR1 MNHEY, CDR2 SVGEGT. The CDR3 is CASSYSHNEQFF. The CDR3 DNA sequence: TGTGCCAGCAGTTACTCACACAATGAGCAGTTCTTC.

V and J are TRBV5-1 and TRBJ2-1; 9 nucleotides align to TRBD2. CDR1 and CDR2 (germline): SGHRS, YFSETQ. The junction had 9 bases not matched to a gene; V was cut back by 2 bases and J by 6 bases. There are 16 residues in the CDR3. The CDR3 is CASSLFRGGARNEQFF. The CDR3 coding sequence is TGCGCCAGCAGCTTATTTCGCGGGGGGGCCCGCAATGAGCAGTTCTTC.

The V gene is TRBV3-1 (or the pseudogene TRBV3-2), the J gene TRBJ1-1; TRBD1 is a possible D gene (6 bases). Germline V gene sequence: CDR1 LGHDT, CDR2 YNNKEL (reference sequence). The ends were cut back, 4 bases at V and 1 base at J, with 13 bases in the middle. This CDR3 has 15 amino acids. CDR3: CASSPLDRRNTEAFF. Written as DNA, the CDR3 is TGTGCCAGCAGCCCGCTCGACAGGAGGAACACTGAAGCTTTCTTT.

This clone was observed once. V usage is TRBV2 and J usage is TRBJ1-2; D is ambiguous. Per germline, CDR1 SNHLY and CDR2 FYNNEI. The CDR3 has 13 amino acids. Deletions cut 0 bases from V and 5 bases from J, with 7 bases between. CDR3 nucleotides: TGTGCCAGCAGTGAAGCATCCTCTTATGGCTACACCTTC. Translated, it gives CASSEASSYGYTF.

CDR3 residues: CASSRTGRGGTDTQYF. Written as DNA, the CDR3 is TGTGCCAGTAGTAGGACAGGCCGGGGAGGCACAGATACGCAGTATTTT. The V call is TRBV19, the J call TRBJ2-3; 7 positions agree with TRBD1. Germline trimming cut 4 bases from V and 1 base from J; bases unmatched to any gene: 8. Germline CDR1 and CDR2: LNHDA and SQIVND (reference sequence). The CDR3 contains 16 residues.

J is TRBJ1-1 and V is TRBV5-1, with D maybe TRBD1 (5 bases). Between the trimmed V and J ends, which lost 1 base and 4 bases, there was a span of 17 bases. The CDR3 spans 16 residues. CDR1 is SGHRS, CDR2 YFSETQ, per germline. CDR3 sequence (DNA): TGCGCCAGCAGCTTGAGCTCAGGGTCTCGGACCACTGAAGCTTTCTTT. Protein product: CASSLSSGSRTTEAFF.

As concerns this clone: One junction end disagrees with the germline gene, perhaps due to a read error. The gene calls are TRBV27 and TRBJ1-6; D remains unclear. The CDR3 covers 10 residues. Germline CDR1 and CDR2: MNHEY and SMNVEV (reference sequence). For the CDR3, the DNA is TGTGCCAGACACCGGGAACAGATATACTTT. Its translation: CARHREQIYF.

This sequence joins TRBV5-1 and TRBJ2-1, with 10 bases lining up with TRBD2. Germline V CDR1 and CDR2: SGHRS, YFSETQ. The CDR3 is 17 residues long. V dropped 2 bases and J dropped 0; count of bases not matched to a gene: 5. This chain's CDR3 is CASSLGKRGGSYNEQFF. The CDR3, as DNA: TGCGCCAGCAGCTTAGGCAAGCGGGGGGGCTCCTACAATGAGCAGTTCTTC.

This clone has just one count. J is TRBJ2-7 and V is TRBV12-3 or TRBV12-4, with no clear D. CDR3 length: 12 amino acids. Trimming took off 5 bases at V and 3 bases at J, with 8 bases between the two ends. DNA of the CDR3: TGTGCCAGCAGTGTAAACAGCTACGAGCAGTACTTC. Amino acids: CASSVNSYEQYF.

The chain employs TRBV29-1 and TRBJ1-1; 8 bases align to TRBD1. The CDR3 is made up of 13 amino acids. Germline lookup yields CDR1 SQVTM and CDR2 ANQGSEA. The V and J ends lost 6 bases and 5 bases, in that order; junction bases with no gene match: 8. Written as DNA, the CDR3 is TGCAGCGTGCAACAGGGGGGTGGAACTGAAGCTTTCTTT. This sequence encodes CSVQQGGGTEAFF.

The chain uses TRBV6-2 or TRBV6-3 and TRBJ1-5, with a possible D match to TRBD1 (5 bases). The germline CDR1 and CDR2 sequences are MNHEY and SVGEGT. The CDR3 consists of 15 residues. Trimming took off 5 bases at V and 0 bases at J, with 11 bases between the two ends. The CDR3 DNA sequence: TGTGCCAGCAGTCGCCCCAGGGATAGCAATCAGCCCCAGCATTTT. It codes for CASSRPRDSNQPQHF.

This clone was recorded a few times. Here the CDR3 DNA reads TGTGCCACCTTGGGGGACAGGGTGGGGGAGACCCAGTACTTC. Translating it yields CATLGDRVGETQYF. The chain recombines TRBV24-1 with TRBJ2-5; 9 nucleotides agree with TRBD1. The germline V gene encodes CDR1 KGHDR and CDR2 SFDVKD. Germline trimming cut 9 bases from V and 5 bases from J; bases unmatched to any gene: 9. The CDR3 runs to 14 residues.

V and J are TRBV7-9 and TRBJ2-5; either TRBD1 or TRBD2 may fit D (5 bases each). CDR1 is SEHNR, CDR2 FQNEAQ, per germline (reference sequence). This CDR3 region has 15 residues. The germline V and J ends were trimmed by 2 bases and 5 bases, with 15 bases remaining between them. The CDR3: CASSLRRRAGETQYF. In nucleotides, the CDR3 is TGTGCCAGCAGCTTACGGAGGCGGGCAGGGGAGACCCAGTACTTC.

The chain combines TRBV6-1 with TRBJ2-5; 9 bases line up with TRBD1. The junction had 8 bases not matched to a gene; V was cut back by 2 bases and J by 7 bases. This CDR3 region has 15 residues. The germline V gene encodes CDR1 MNHNS and CDR2 SASEGT. The CDR3 region is CASSEPGQGRVTQYF. The CDR3 DNA is TGTGCCAGCAGTGAACCGGGACAGGGACGGGTGACCCAGTACTTC.

The gene calls are TRBV12-3 or TRBV12-4 and TRBJ1-2; unclear D gene. V lost 3 bases and J lost 5, with 7 bases in between. This CDR3 contains 12 residues. The CDR3, as DNA: TGTGCCAGCAGTTTTGGAGGGTATGGCTACACCTTC. Its protein product is CASSFGGYGYTF.